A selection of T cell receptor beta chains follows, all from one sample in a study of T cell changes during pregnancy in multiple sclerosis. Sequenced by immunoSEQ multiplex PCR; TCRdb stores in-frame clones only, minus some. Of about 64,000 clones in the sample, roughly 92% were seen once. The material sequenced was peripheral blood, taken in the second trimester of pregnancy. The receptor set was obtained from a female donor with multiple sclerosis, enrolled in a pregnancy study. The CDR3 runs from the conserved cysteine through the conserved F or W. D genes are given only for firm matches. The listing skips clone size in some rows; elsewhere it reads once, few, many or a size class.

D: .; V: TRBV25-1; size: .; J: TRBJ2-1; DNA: TGTGCCAGCGACTGGCGGCGGTTCTTC; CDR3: CASDWRRFF
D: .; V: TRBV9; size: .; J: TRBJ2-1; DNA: TGTGCCAGCGCCACCGGGACTCTTAATGAGCAGTTCTTC; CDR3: CASATGTLNEQFF
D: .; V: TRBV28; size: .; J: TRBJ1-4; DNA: TGTGCCAGCAGTCCCGGGCAGGGCAACGAAAAACTGTTTTTT; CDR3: CASSPGQGNEKLFF
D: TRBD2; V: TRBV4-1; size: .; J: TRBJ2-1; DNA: TGCGCCAGCAGCCATCCGGGACTAGCCTCCTACAATGAGCAGTTCTTC; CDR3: CASSHPGLASYNEQFF
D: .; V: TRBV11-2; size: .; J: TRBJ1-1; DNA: TGTGCCAGCAGCTTAGGTCGGGGAGGAACCCCTGAAGCTTTCTTT; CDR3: CASSLGRGGTPEAFF
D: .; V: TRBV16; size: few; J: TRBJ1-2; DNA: TGTGCCAGCAGCCGAGGGCCTCGACATGGCTACACCTTC; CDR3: CASSRGPRHGYTF
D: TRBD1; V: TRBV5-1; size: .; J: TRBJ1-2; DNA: TGCGCCAGCAGCTTGGTGACAGGGGGTACCTATGGCTACACCTTC; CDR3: CASSLVTGGTYGYTF
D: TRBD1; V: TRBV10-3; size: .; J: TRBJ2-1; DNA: TGTGCCAGGGGACAGGGGTCCGGTGAGCAGTTCTTC; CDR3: CARGQGSGEQFF
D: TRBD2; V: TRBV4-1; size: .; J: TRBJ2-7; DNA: TGCGCCAGCAGCCATGGACTAGCAGATTACGAGCAGTACTTC; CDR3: CASSHGLADYEQYF
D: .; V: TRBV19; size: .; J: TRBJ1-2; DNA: TGTGCCAGTAATTCAGTCTTGGGGGCCGGTGGCTACACCTTC; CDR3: CASNSVLGAGGYTF
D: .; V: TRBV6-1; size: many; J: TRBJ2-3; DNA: TGTGCCAGCCGTGGCGGGGAAGGGGCTAGCACAGATACGCAGTATTTT; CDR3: CASRGGEGASTDTQYF
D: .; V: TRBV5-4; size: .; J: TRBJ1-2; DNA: TGTGCCAGCAGCTCCACTAGGACGGATGGCTACACCTTC; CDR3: CASSSTRTDGYTF
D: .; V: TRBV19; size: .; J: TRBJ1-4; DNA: TGTGCCAGTAGTCCACAGACGACTAATGAAAAACTGTTTTTT; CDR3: CASSPQTTNEKLFF
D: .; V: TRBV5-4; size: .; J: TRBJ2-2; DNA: TGTGCCAGCAGCTTGGATCCCTCCGAGTTTGAGTCCGGGGAGCTGTTTTTT; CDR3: CASSLDPSEFESGELFF
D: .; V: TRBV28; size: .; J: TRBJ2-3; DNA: TGTGCCAGCAGTCCCCAGGGAAGCACAGATACGCAGTATTTT; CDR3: CASSPQGSTDTQYF
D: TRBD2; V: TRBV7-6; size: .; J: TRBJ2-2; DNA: TGTGCCAGCAGCCGAAGGGCCCGAAGGGGACTAGCGGGCACCGGGGAGCTGTTTTTT; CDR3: CASSRRARRGLAGTGELFF
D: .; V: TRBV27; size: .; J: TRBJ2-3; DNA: TGTGCCAGCTCCGCGGCCGACACAGATACGCAGTATTTT; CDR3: CASSAADTDTQYF
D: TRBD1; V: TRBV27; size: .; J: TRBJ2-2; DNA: TGTGCCAGCAGTCCCCACCAGACAGGGATTGGGCGCGTCACCGGGGAGCTGTTTTTT; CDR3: CASSPHQTGIGRVTGELFF
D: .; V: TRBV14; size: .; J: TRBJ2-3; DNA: TGTGCCAGCAGCCACTCCCTGCACAGGGATACGCAGTATTTT; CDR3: CASSHSLHRDTQYF
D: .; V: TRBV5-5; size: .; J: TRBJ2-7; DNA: TGTGCCAGCAGATTTACAGGGTCCGAGCAGTACTTC; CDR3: CASRFTGSEQYF
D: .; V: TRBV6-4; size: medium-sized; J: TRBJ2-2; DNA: TGTGCCAGCAGTGAAGTGGCTAGCACCGGGGAGCTGTTTTTT; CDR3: CASSEVASTGELFF
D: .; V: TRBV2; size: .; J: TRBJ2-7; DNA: TGTGCCAGCAGTACTATACAGGGTAACGAGCAGTACTTC; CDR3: CASSTIQGNEQYF
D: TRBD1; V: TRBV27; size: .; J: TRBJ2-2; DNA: TGTGCCAGCACCTCGAGGACAGGCGGGGAGCTGTTTTTT; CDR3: CASTSRTGGELFF
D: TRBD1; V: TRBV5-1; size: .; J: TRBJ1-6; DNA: TGCGCCAGCAGCTACTCCGGGACAGATAATTCACCCCTCCACTTT; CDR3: CASSYSGTDNSPLHF
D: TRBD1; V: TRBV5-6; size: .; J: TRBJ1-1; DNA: TGTGCCAGCAGCTTTGAGGGACAGGGGGACACTGAAGCTTTCTTT; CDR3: CASSFEGQGDTEAFF
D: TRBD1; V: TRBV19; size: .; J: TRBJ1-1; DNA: TGTGCCAGTATAAGACAGGGAATTGAAGCTTTCTTT; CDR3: CASIRQGIEAFF
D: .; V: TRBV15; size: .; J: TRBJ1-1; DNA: TGTGCCACCAGCAGAGACGTCAACACTGAAGCTTTCTTT; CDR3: CATSRDVNTEAFF
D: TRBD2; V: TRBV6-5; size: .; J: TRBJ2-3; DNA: TGTGCCAGCAGAAACGGGGGGGATACGCAGTATTTT; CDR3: CASRNGGDTQYF
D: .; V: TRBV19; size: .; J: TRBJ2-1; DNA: TGTGCCAGTAAGTTGGGTCATCATCGGGCGGGGTTGGTCTACAATGAGCAGTTCTTC; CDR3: CASKLGHHRAGLVYNEQFF
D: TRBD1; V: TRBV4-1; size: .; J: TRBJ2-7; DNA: TGCGCCAGCAGCCCAGACAGGGTCCCCTACGAGCAGTACTTC; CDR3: CASSPDRVPYEQYF
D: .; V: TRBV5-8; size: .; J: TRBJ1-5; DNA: TGTGCCAGCAGCTTACGGGGTTTCAGCAATCAGCCCCAGCATTTT; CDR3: CASSLRGFSNQPQHF
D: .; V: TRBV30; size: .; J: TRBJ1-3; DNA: TGTGCCTGGAGTGTACGCGGGGGAAACACCATATATTTT; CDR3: CAWSVRGGNTIYF
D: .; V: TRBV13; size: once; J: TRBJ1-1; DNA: TGTGCCAGCAGCCCACTGGGAGGGGTTAACACTGAAGCTTTCTTT; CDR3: CASSPLGGVNTEAFF
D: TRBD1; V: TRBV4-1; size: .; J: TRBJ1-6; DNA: TGCGCCAGCAGCCAATATACAGGGGCTAATTCACCCCTCCACTTT; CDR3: CASSQYTGANSPLHF
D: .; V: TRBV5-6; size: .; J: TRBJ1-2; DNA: TGTGCCAGCAGCTCCCAGGGGAGTATCTATGGCTACACCTTC; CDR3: CASSSQGSIYGYTF
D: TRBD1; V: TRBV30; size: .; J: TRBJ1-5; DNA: TGTGCCTGGAGTGTACCCTCGACAGGGGTAATTCAGCCCCAGCATTTT; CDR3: CAWSVPSTGVIQPQHF
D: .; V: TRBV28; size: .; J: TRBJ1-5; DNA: TGTGCCAGCAGTTATCCGGACAGCAGGGGCAATCAGCCCCAGCATTTT; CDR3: CASSYPDSRGNQPQHF
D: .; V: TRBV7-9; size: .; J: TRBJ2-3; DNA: TGTGCCAGCAGCCCTGAGACAGATACGCAGTATTTT; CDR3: CASSPETDTQYF
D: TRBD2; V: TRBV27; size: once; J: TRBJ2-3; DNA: TGTGCCAGCAGTTTTCCCTCGACTAGCGGGAGCACAGATACGCAGTATTTT; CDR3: CASSFPSTSGSTDTQYF